These 13 T cell receptor beta chains originate from one sample sequenced in a study of blood T cell repertoires in COVID-19. TCRdb's table, derived via immunoSEQ multiplex PCR, lists solely in-frame clones and lacks some. This sample carries about 140,000 clones, around nine tenths of them seen once, and the ten largest clones take about 11%. The sequenced material came from peripheral blood. The receptors were gathered from a man aged 55 to 70 with active or convalescent COVID-19.

The rearrangement links TRBV4-1 to TRBJ1-1, with 7 positions matching TRBD1. Germline trimming cut 1 base from V and 3 bases from J; bases unmatched to any gene: 5. This CDR3 has 15 residues. Germline V lookup: CDR1 MGHRA, CDR2 YSYEKL. CDR3 nucleotides: TGCGCCAGCAGCCAAGGATCCACAGGGGACACTGAAGCTTTCTTT. It translates to CASSQGSTGDTEAFF.

J is TRBJ1-4 and V is TRBV19, with 10 nucleotides matching TRBD1. Germline V CDR1 and CDR2: LNHDA, SQIVND (reference sequence). Trimming at V came to 5 bases and at J to 9 bases, leaving 9 bases not matched to a gene. The CDR3 is 15 residues long. CDR3 sequence reads: CASSSWTGGNKKLFF. The CDR3 nucleotides read TGTGCCAGTAGTTCCTGGACAGGGGGAAATAAAAAACTGTTTTTT.

This clone appeared a single time. The chain joins TRBV10-3 to TRBJ1-6, with a possible D match to TRBD1 (5 bases). Trimming took off 6 bases at V and 10 bases at J, with 16 bases between the two ends. CDR3 length: 14 residues. Germline V gene lookup returns CDR1 ENHRY and CDR2 SYGVKD. The CDR3 sequence: CAISSGTPSSPLHF. The DNA of the CDR3 is TGTGCCATCAGCTCCGGGACTCCCAGCTCACCCCTCCACTTT.

The chain carries TRBV6-2 or TRBV6-3 and TRBJ2-7; D is uncertain. Looked up from germline, CDR1 is MNHEY and CDR2 is SVGEGT. The CDR3 is 13 amino acids. V was pared by 2 bases and J by 3 bases, with 8 bases between. CDR3 DNA: TGTGCCAGCAGTTACAAGCGCTTCTACGAGCAGTACTTC. Amino acids: CASSYKRFYEQYF.

V gene TRBV4-1 combines with J gene TRBJ2-1, with D uncertain. CDR1 and CDR2 (germline): MGHRA, YSYEKL. The CDR3 consists of 13 residues. V lost 0 bases to trimming and J lost 8 bases, with 8 bases between them. The CDR3 DNA reads as TGCGCCAGCAGCCAAGAGGAGTGGGATGAGCAGTTCTTC. It is translated as CASSQEEWDEQFF.

This clone was seen more than once but under ten times. The chain has TRBV7-8 and TRBJ2-5; 9 nucleotides line up with TRBD2. Germline V gives CDR1 SGHVS, CDR2 FQNEAQ. V lost 5 bases and J lost 5; bases outside the gene matches: 6. The CDR3 loop spans 14 amino acids. CDR3 in amino acids: CASSVAGLAETQYF. DNA of the CDR3: TGTGCCAGCAGCGTGGCAGGACTAGCGGAGACCCAGTACTTC.

The CDR3 DNA reads as TGTGCCAGCAGCTTCTCCTTCTCTGGAAACACCATATATTTT. It codes for CASSFSFSGNTIYF. The genes are TRBV7-9 and TRBJ1-3; D unclear. V was shortened by 3 bases and J by 0 bases, with 6 bases between the two germline ends. The CDR3 consists of 14 residues. CDR1 is SEHNR, CDR2 FQNEAQ, per germline (reference sequence).

The gene calls are TRBV4-3 and TRBJ2-2; 9 bases fit TRBD1. Germline V gene lookup returns CDR1 LGHNA and CDR2 YSLEER. The length of the CDR3 is 14 residues. V trimming: 11 bases; J trimming: 4 bases; junction bases outside the gene matches: 8. CDR3 nucleotide sequence: TGCGCCCAGAACGAGGACAGGGGCACCGGGGAGCTGTTTTTT. Amino acid sequence: CAQNEDRGTGELFF.

This clone was seen only once. J is TRBJ2-1 and V is TRBV9; 9 bases are a match to TRBD2. Trimming took 0 bases from V and 4 from J; bases not matched to a gene: 2. CDR3 size: 15 residues. CDR1 and CDR2 (germline): SGDLS, YYNGEE. CDR3 DNA: TGTGCCAGCAGCGTAGTTAGCGGGGGTTACAATGAGCAGTTCTTC. This encodes CASSVVSGGYNEQFF. The complete variable domain, with remaining parts taken from reference TRBV9 and TRBJ2-1, reads DSGVTQTPKHLITATGQRVTLRCSPRSGDLSVYWYQQSLDQGLQFLIQYYNGEERAKGNILERFSAQQFPDLHSELNLSSLELGDSALYFCASSVVSGGYNEQFFGPGTRLTVL.

The gene calls are TRBV24-1 and TRBJ2-4, with TRBD2 as a possible D gene (5 bases). The CDR3 length is 17 residues. CDR1 and CDR2 (germline): KGHDR, SFDVKD. V lost 4 bases and J lost 1, with 16 bases in between. The DNA of the CDR3 is TGTGCCACCAGTGAATCCGGGATTCCAATGGCCAAAAACATTCAGTACTTC. Its protein is CATSESGIPMAKNIQYF.

This clone was detected a few times. The rearrangement links TRBV29-1 to TRBJ1-1; 7 bases map to TRBD1. Germline V gene sequence: CDR1 SQVTM, CDR2 ANQGSEA. The CDR3 runs to 13 residues. The V segment lost 6 bases and the J segment 6 bases; nucleotides outside the gene matches: 10. This CDR3 is CSVARQGPPEAFF. The CDR3 nucleotides are TGCAGCGTGGCCCGACAGGGTCCCCCTGAAGCTTTCTTT.

This chain connects TRBV6-5 to TRBJ2-1, with TRBD2 identical over 8 bases. The CDR3 runs 14 residues. J was trimmed by 3 bases and V by 8 bases; bases with no gene match: 6. Germline values: CDR1 MNHEY, CDR2 SVGAGI. The CDR3: CASSAGAGYNEQFF. CDR3 coding DNA: TGTGCCAGCTCAGCGGGAGCGGGCTACAATGAGCAGTTCTTC.

The rearrangement links TRBV6-5 to TRBJ2-1, with D possibly matching TRBD2 (6 bases). Germline-derived CDR1 and CDR2 are MNHEY and SVGAGI. The germline V and J ends were trimmed by 5 bases and 5 bases, with 16 bases remaining between them. The CDR3 is 15 residues long. The CDR3 nucleotides read TGTGCCAGCAGTCCTCAGGGACTGACCCACAATGAGCAGTTCTTC. Translating gives CASSPQGLTHNEQFF.